These 25 T cell receptor beta chains originate from one sample sequenced in a study of CD8 T cells in ankylosing spondylitis. TCRdb used MiXCR to reprocess the 5' RACE reads, holding one entry per CDR3 protein. Seen here are 150,000 to 200,000 distinct CDR3 sequences, more than 9% observed once, and the top ten hold almost 30%. The material sequenced was blood, either unsorted or a sorted T cell fraction (not recorded which). The source is a male donor with ankylosing spondylitis or in good health (not recorded which).

This clonotype was observed at least ten times. J is TRBJ2-3 and V is TRBV4-3; TRBD2 matches 11 bases. Unmatched junction bases numbered 2, after V lost 3 bases and J lost 3 bases. The V gene's germline CDR1 is LGHNA and CDR2 YSLEER. CDR3 size: 15 residues. The CDR3 DNA reads as TGCGCCAGCAGCCACACTAGCGGGGGTACAGATACGCAGTATTTT. Translation: CASSHTSGGTDTQYF.

The chain links TRBV12-3 or TRBV12-4 to TRBJ2-1; 12 bases fit TRBD2. The CDR3 runs to 20 residues. Trimming cost V 6 bases and J 12 bases; bases outside gene matches: 27. The CDR3 loop reads CASRGGGTSGPPLFRFGQFF. The DNA of the CDR3 is TGTGCCAGCAGGGGAGGCGGGACTAGCGGGCCCCCCCTCTTTAGGTTCGGGCAGTTCTTC.

The V and J genes are TRBV19 and TRBJ2-7; 10 positions match TRBD2. Germline V gene lookup returns CDR1 LNHDA and CDR2 SQIVND (reference sequence). V lost 3 bases to trimming and J lost 3 bases; unmatched junction nucleotides: 5. The CDR3 sequence is 15 residues long. The CDR3 region has the DNA TGTGCCAGTAGTATTAGTGGGACTAGCGTCTACGAGCAGTACTTC. As protein: CASSISGTSVYEQYF.

This clonotype occurred many times. The gene calls are TRBV3-1 and TRBJ2-3; tentatively, D is TRBD1 or TRBD2 (5 bases each). Germline values: CDR1 LGHDT, CDR2 YNNKEL (reference sequence). With 2 bases removed from V and 6 bases from J, the gap between germline ends came to 24 bases. There are 18 residues in the CDR3. The CDR3 DNA reads TGTGCCAGCAGCCAACCGGATTCCGGGGCAATCGGGCAGGATACGCAGTATTTT. Translating gives CASSQPDSGAIGQDTQYF.

This clonotype was seen at least ten times. The CDR3 is CSVGTGGYHEQYF. The DNA of the CDR3 is TGCAGCGTTGGGACAGGGGGGTACCACGAGCAGTACTTC. The rearrangement joins TRBV29-1 to TRBJ2-7, with 10 bases identical to TRBD1. This CDR3 is built from 13 residues. Germline CDR1 reads SQVTM; CDR2 reads ANQGSEA. V shed 4 bases, J shed 5 bases, and the junction held 5 bases outside the gene matches.

This clonotype was picked up many times. V usage is TRBV5-1 and J usage is TRBJ2-2; 7 bases are shared with TRBD2. Germline CDR1 reads SGHRS; CDR2 reads YFSETQ. V shed 3 bases, J shed 1 base, and the junction held 0 bases outside the gene matches. The CDR3 is 14 residues long. The CDR3 sequence is CASSWGGNTGELFF. CDR3 in DNA: TGCGCCAGCAGCTGGGGGGGGAACACCGGGGAGCTGTTTTTT.

The rearrangement links TRBV7-9 to TRBJ2-3; D is undetermined. The CDR3 totals 15 residues. The germline V gene has CDR1 SEHNR and CDR2 FQNEAQ (reference sequence). The V and J ends lost 1 base and 0 bases respectively, with 8 bases between them. DNA of the CDR3: TGTGCCAGCAGCTTAGACGCGTTAAGCACAGATACGCAGTATTTT. Its protein is CASSLDALSTDTQYF. The full variable domain, completed using reference TRBV7-9 and TRBJ2-3, is DTGVSQNPRHKITKRGQNVTFRCDPISEHNRLYWYRQTLGQGPEFLTYFQNEAQLEKSRLLSDRFSAERPKGSFSTLEIQRTEQGDSAMYLCASSLDALSTDTQYFGPGTRLTVL.

This chain connects TRBV20-1 to TRBJ2-3; 8 nucleotides align to TRBD2. Trimming took 0 bases from V and 1 from J; bases not matched to a gene: 12. The CDR3 length is 18 residues. The germline gives CDR1 DFQATT, CDR2 SNEGSKA (reference sequence). The DNA for the CDR3 is TGCAGTGCTAGAGATGCGGTGGTAGCGGGGTGGGGCACAGATACGCAGTATTTT. Translated: CSARDAVVAGWGTDTQYF.

This clonotype was counted at least ten times. The chain links TRBV5-1 to TRBJ1-1; D is undetermined. Trimming pared 5 bases from V and 0 bases from J, leaving 20 bases between. The V gene's germline CDR1 is SGHRS and CDR2 YFSETQ. CDR3 length: 17 amino acids. This CDR3 reads CASSLGRLLDLNTEAFF. The CDR3 nucleotides read TGCGCCAGCAGTTTAGGACGGCTCCTAGACTTGAACACTGAAGCTTTCTTT. The full variable domain, in which reference TRBV5-1 and TRBJ1-1 provide the parts outside the CDR3, is KAGVTQTPRYLIKTRGQQVTLSCSPISGHRSVSWYQQTPGQGLQFLFEYFSETQRNKGNFPGRFSGRQFSNSRSEMNVSTLELGDSALYLCASSLGRLLDLNTEAFFGQGTRLTVV.

Ten or more counts support this clonotype. CDR3 bases: TGTGCCAGCAGCCAAACCTCACTAGGCTTCCAAGAGACCCAGTACTTC. Protein product: CASSQTSLGFQETQYF. The V and J genes are TRBV3-1 and TRBJ2-5; perhaps TRBD2 as D (5 bases). Per the germline V gene, CDR1 is LGHDT and CDR2 is YNNKEL (reference sequence). Deletions cut 2 bases from V and 1 base from J, with 14 bases between. The CDR3 covers 16 residues.

This clonotype was seen ten or more times. The chain is built from TRBV3-1 and TRBJ2-1; the D is unclear. Germline V lookup: CDR1 LGHDT, CDR2 YNNKEL (reference sequence). CDR3 length: 11 residues. V was cut by 3 bases and J by 8 bases, with 5 bases left in between. The CDR3 spells CASSQGYEQFF. Written as DNA, the CDR3 is TGTGCCAGCAGCCAGGGATATGAGCAGTTCTTC.

This clonotype has just a few counts. The chain's CDR3 is CASSSARETGVVQFFTGELFF. CDR3 bases: TGCGCCAGCAGCTCTGCTCGAGAAACAGGGGTCGTACAATTCTTCACCGGGGAGCTGTTTTTT. This chain connects TRBV5-1 to TRBJ2-2; 7 bases align to TRBD1. Germline V gene lookup returns CDR1 SGHRS and CDR2 YFSETQ. This CDR3 has 21 residues. V lost 3 bases to trimming and J lost 4 bases; unmatched junction nucleotides: 24. Full variable domain (remainder filled in from reference TRBV5-1 and TRBJ2-2): KAGVTQTPRYLIKTRGQQVTLSCSPISGHRSVSWYQQTPGQGLQFLFEYFSETQRNKGNFPGRFSGRQFSNSRSEMNVSTLELGDSALYLCASSSARETGVVQFFTGELFFGEGSRLTVL.

This clonotype was picked up a small number of times. This rearrangement joins TRBV3-1 to TRBJ1-1; D remains unclear. CDR1 LGHDT and CDR2 YNNKEL come from the germline V gene (reference sequence). The CDR3 covers 14 residues. V was clipped by 1 base and J by 1 base, with 7 bases between them. The CDR3 protein is CASSQVAGNTEAFF. The CDR3 nucleotides are TGTGCCAGCAGCCAAGTAGCGGGGAACACTGAAGCTTTCTTT.

J is TRBJ2-6 and V is TRBV11-2, with D perhaps assigned TRBD1 or TRBD2 (5 bases each). The CDR3 is 16 residues long. Trimming took off 5 bases at V and 0 bases at J, with 11 bases between the two ends. Germline-derived CDR1 and CDR2 are SGHAT and FQNNGV. The CDR3: CASSRDGFSGANVLTF. CDR3 DNA: TGTGCCAGCAGCCGGGACGGATTCTCTGGGGCCAACGTCCTGACTTTC.

The chain links TRBV7-2 to TRBJ1-1, with a weak D call TRBD1 (6 bases). The germline V gene encodes CDR1 SGHTA and CDR2 FQGNSA. V lost 3 bases and J 5 bases, leaving 13 bases between the germline ends. CDR3 size: 14 residues. DNA of the CDR3: TGTGCCAGCAGCTTGTACAGGGATGAAACTGAAGCTTTCTTT. It is translated as CASSLYRDETEAFF.

The sample holds many counts of this clonotype. V usage is TRBV6-5 and J usage is TRBJ2-3, with 10 bases aligning to TRBD1. The CDR3 runs 16 residues. Germline V gene sequence: CDR1 MNHEY, CDR2 SVGAGI. V trimming: 6 bases; J trimming: 1 base; junction bases outside the gene matches: 7. This CDR3 reads CASSRDRGRGTDTQYF. The CDR3 DNA is TGTGCCAGCAGCCGCGACAGGGGGCGAGGCACAGATACGCAGTATTTT.

This clonotype came up a few times. This rearrangement joins TRBV6-1 to TRBJ2-1; no definite D call. The V end was cut by 2 bases, the J end by 12 bases, with 14 bases between. The germline CDR1 and CDR2 sequences are MNHNS and SASEGT. The CDR3 runs to 13 residues. The CDR3 region has the DNA TGTGCCAGCAGTGAAAGTTCGGTCGGCTCGCAGTTCTTC. This gives the protein CASSESSVGSQFF.

This clonotype was seen only a few times. The chain carries TRBV7-8 and TRBJ2-5; 9 bases map to TRBD1. There are 15 residues in the CDR3. CDR1 is SGHVS and CDR2 is FQNEAQ in the germline V gene. Unmatched junction bases numbered 7, after V lost 5 bases and J lost 3 bases. CDR3 amino acids: CASSPSRTGEETQYF. The DNA for the CDR3 is TGTGCCAGCAGCCCTTCCAGGACAGGGGAAGAGACCCAGTACTTC.

In its sample, this clonotype was seen a few times. This chain joins TRBV29-1 and TRBJ2-1; perhaps TRBD2 as D (6 bases). The germline V and J ends were trimmed by 7 bases and 12 bases, with 19 bases remaining between them. CDR3 length equals 12 residues. Germline assignment: CDR1 SQVTM and CDR2 ANQGSEA. CDR3 nucleotide sequence: TGCAGCGGATCCCCCGCGGTGGGGGGGCAGTTCTTC. Encoded protein: CSGSPAVGGQFF.

This clonotype has a count of ten or more. This sequence joins TRBV3-1 and TRBJ2-1; 7 bases are shared with TRBD2. Germline CDR1 is LGHDT and CDR2 is YNNKEL (reference sequence). Germline trimming cut 3 bases from V and 5 bases from J; bases unmatched to any gene: 4. The CDR3 has 14 amino acids. This chain's CDR3 is CASSQGGSDNEQFF. The CDR3 nucleotides are TGTGCCAGCAGCCAGGGGGGGAGCGACAATGAGCAGTTCTTC.

The rearrangement links TRBV20-1 to TRBJ2-2; TRBD2 is a possible D gene (6 bases). Germline loops: CDR1 DFQATT, CDR2 SNEGSKA (reference sequence). Trimming took 0 bases from V and 4 from J, leaving 15 bases between them. The CDR3 loop spans 16 amino acids. CDR3: CSARDIGGAVTGELFF. CDR3 in DNA: TGCAGTGCTAGAGATATCGGGGGAGCGGTCACCGGGGAGCTGTTTTTT.

In regard to this clonotype: This may arise from a read error, as a much more abundant clone is one base away. The chain employs TRBV10-3 and TRBJ2-5; 8 bases line up with TRBD1. The CDR3 has 14 amino acids. The germline CDR1 and CDR2 sequences are ENHRY and SYGVKD. The chain's CDR3 is CVISDDRGKETQYF. The DNA of the CDR3 is TGTGTCATCAGTGACGACAGGGGTAAAGAGACCCAGTACTTC.

The gene calls are TRBV7-2 and TRBJ2-4, with 12 bases lining up with TRBD1. The CDR3 is 14 amino acids. Germline CDR1 and CDR2: SGHTA and FQGNSA. V shed 5 bases, J shed 7 bases, and the junction held 3 bases outside the gene matches. The DNA for the CDR3 is TGTGCCAGCAGCCCGGGACAGGGGGCGAACATTCAGTACTTC. This encodes CASSPGQGANIQYF.

As for this clonotype: This sequence may be a read error, since a much larger clone differs from it by one base. The genes are TRBV9 and TRBJ2-5; 8 bases agree with TRBD1. The CDR3 extends over 15 amino acids. From germline, CDR1 is SGDLS and CDR2 YYNGEE. CDR3 sequence: CASSVLDREVETHYF. The CDR3 DNA reads as TGTGCCAGCAGCGTCCTGGACAGGGAGGTTGAGACCCATTACTTC.

In its sample, this clonotype was seen many times. V is TRBV9 and J is TRBJ1-5; D unclear. This CDR3 contains 14 residues. In germline, CDR1 is SGDLS, CDR2 YYNGEE. With 3 bases removed from V and 1 base from J, the gap between germline ends came to 8 bases. CDR3 in amino acids: CASSGGGSNQPQHF. The CDR3, as DNA: TGTGCCAGCAGCGGTGGAGGGAGCAATCAGCCCCAGCATTTT.